The text below deals with one T cell receptor (beta chain). The antigen remains undetermined. The data belong to a study of cytomegalovirus exposure and HLA in healthy donors. Vbeta (60) and Jbeta (13) primers were used in the PCR. Sequenced by immunoSEQ multiplex PCR; TCRdb stores in-frame clones only, minus some. The data contain under 250,000 clones, more than 75% of them seen just once; the ten biggest clones take up about 1.2%. Points from the study as a whole: Specificity for CMV antigens was confirmed in vitro for three of the CMV-associated chains. Cytomegalovirus association was listed for 164 TCR beta chains.

The sample comprised PBMCs. The TCR comes from a human donor in good health.

CDR3 in DNA: TGTGCCAGCAGCTTGGGAGGGTACCAAGAGACCCAGTACTTC. Translated: CASSLGGYQETQYF. The genes are TRBV5-4 and TRBJ2-5; tentatively, D is TRBD2 (5 bases). Trimming removed 0 bases at V and 0 bases at J, with 6 bases between. Germline V gives CDR1 SGHNT, CDR2 YYREEE (reference sequence). The CDR3 contains 14 residues.